These T cell receptor beta chains were read from a single sample in a study of early stage breast cancer tumors. Clones were read by immunoSEQ multiplex PCR, and TCRdb kept only the in-frame ones, dropping some. The sample gives roughly 6,200 clones, around 79% of which show up once; more than 9% is in the top ten. The sample consisted of normal breast tissue next to the tumor. Every receptor here comes from a person aged 65 to 79 with breast cancer. CDR3s include the opening cysteine and the closing phenylalanine or tryptophan. The D gene is left open where the match is weak. Some rows mark clone size as missing; the rest say once, few, many or name a class of expanded clone.

V,D,J,size,DNA,CDR3
TRBV7-7,.,TRBJ2-5,once,TGTGCCAGCAGCTTCGGGGGTGGGGAAGAGACCCAGTACTTC,CASSFGGGEETQYF
TRBV4-2,TRBD2,TRBJ2-1,.,TGTGCCAGCAGCCAAGCCCCGGGGGGTGAGCAGTTCTTC,CASSQAPGGEQFF
TRBV6-1,.,TRBJ2-7,.,TGTGCCAGCAGTGATTGGCGGGGCCCTAGCGAGCAGTACTTC,CASSDWRGPSEQYF
TRBV9,TRBD1,TRBJ1-1,.,TGTGCCAGCAGCATCCGGGACAGCCTCACTGAAGCTTTCTTT,CASSIRDSLTEAFF
TRBV5-1,TRBD2,TRBJ2-1,.,TGCGCCAGCAGCTTGGCCATCGCTAGCGGGGGGGCCGGGCAGTTCTTC,CASSLAIASGGAGQFF
TRBV18,.,TRBJ2-7,.,TGTGCCAGCTCTTCACAGGGAAGAGAGGACGAGCAGTACTTC,CASSSQGREDEQYF
TRBV7-2,.,TRBJ2-2,.,TGTGCCAGCAGCTTAGTACGAGCGGGCACCGGGGAGCTGTTTTTT,CASSLVRAGTGELFF
TRBV19,TRBD2,TRBJ2-1,.,TGTGCCAGTAACCCCAACAATAGGGCGGGGGGGGATAATGAGCAGTTCTTC,CASNPNNRAGGDNEQFF
TRBV6-6,.,TRBJ1-2,.,TGTGGAATAAGACAGAACTATGGCTACACCTTC,CGIRQNYGYTF
TRBV7-2,TRBD2,TRBJ2-7,.,TGTGCCAGCAGCATCGGACTAGCGGGAGGCTACGAGCAGTACTTC,CASSIGLAGGYEQYF
TRBV5-1,.,TRBJ1-2,.,TGCGCCAGCAGCCCGAGGCAGGGGCTCCGAAACTATGGCTACACCTTC,CASSPRQGLRNYGYTF
TRBV4-3,.,TRBJ1-2,once,TGCGCCAGCAGCCAAAATCCCCGGGGGGCGGACTATGGCTACACCTTC,CASSQNPRGADYGYTF
TRBV5-1,TRBD1,TRBJ2-3,.,TGCGCCAGCAGCTTTTCCGGGACAGTTAGCACAGATACGCAGTATTTT,CASSFSGTVSTDTQYF
TRBV7-2,.,TRBJ1-1,.,TGTGCCAGCCATCCCCGGTGGGGAGGGAACACTGAAGCTTTCTTT,CASHPRWGGNTEAFF
TRBV19,.,TRBJ2-1,.,TGTGCCAGTAGTATTGCCCGAGGAGGTGAGCAGTTCTTC,CASSIARGGEQFF
TRBV10-1,.,TRBJ1-1,.,TGCGCCAGCAGCCCTCGGGCAGGGTACACTGAAGCTTTCTTT,CASSPRAGYTEAFF
TRBV28,TRBD1,TRBJ1-1,.,TGTGCCAGCAGTGGGATCGGGACAGCTAACACTGAAGCTTTCTTT,CASSGIGTANTEAFF
TRBV4-1,.,TRBJ1-5,few,TGCGCCAGCAGCCAAGATAGGCGGCAGCCCCAGCATTTT,CASSQDRRQPQHF
TRBV5-4,.,TRBJ2-6,.,TGTGCCAGCAGCTTTGGGGGGTCTGGGGCCAACGTCCTGACTTTC,CASSFGGSGANVLTF
TRBV7-2,.,TRBJ2-4,.,TGTGCCAGCAGCTCACCGGGGAGAGAGAAAAACATTCAGTACTTC,CASSSPGREKNIQYF
TRBV15,TRBD1,TRBJ1-2,.,TGTGCCACCAGCAGGGGACAGGGGGATTACTATGGCTACACCTTC,CATSRGQGDYYGYTF
TRBV29-1,TRBD1,TRBJ2-3,.,TGCAGCGTTGAAGATAAGATGGGAACTTACAGGGGGGCGGATACGCAGTATTTT,CSVEDKMGTYRGADTQYF
TRBV18,TRBD2,TRBJ2-1,.,TGTGCCAGCTCACAGTACCTAGCGGGAGGAGTGGAGGGTGAGCAGTTCTTC,CASSQYLAGGVEGEQFF
TRBV5-6,.,TRBJ2-7,.,TGTGCCAGCAGCTATCAGGGGAGTATCAACGAGCAGTACTTC,CASSYQGSINEQYF
TRBV21-1,.,TRBJ1-2,.,TGTGCCAGCAGCAAACTCCGTATGCGGTGGGACTATGGCTACACCTTC,CASSKLRMRWDYGYTF
TRBV30,TRBD1,TRBJ2-5,.,TGTGCCTGGAGTCGACAGGGGTCAGGGGACCAGTACTTC,CAWSRQGSGDQYF
TRBV6-5,TRBD2,TRBJ2-1,.,TGTGCCAGCAGCCGCACGTTGGGGGGGACTGAAGAGCAGTTCTTC,CASSRTLGGTEEQFF
TRBV5-4,.,TRBJ2-1,.,TGTGCCAGCAGCTTGGGAGGAGGTGAGCAGTTCTTC,CASSLGGGEQFF
TRBV11-1,.,TRBJ1-1,.,TGTGCCAGCACCTCTTACAGCAACACTGAAGCTTTCTTT,CASTSYSNTEAFF
TRBV10-3,.,TRBJ1-6,.,TGTGCCACCGGACAGTCCTATAATTCACCCCTCCACTTT,CATGQSYNSPLHF
TRBV5-1,TRBD2,TRBJ2-1,.,TGCGCCAGCAGCGGTACTAGCGGGGCTTTAGGAGAGCAGTTCTTC,CASSGTSGALGEQFF
TRBV6-6,TRBD2,TRBJ2-1,.,TGTGCCAGCACCCGGGCGGGGGGTCGCGACAATGAGCAGTTCTTC,CASTRAGGRDNEQFF
TRBV12-5,.,TRBJ2-2,.,TGTGCTAGTGGTTTGATGAGTAACGCCGGGGAGCTGTTTTTT,CASGLMSNAGELFF
TRBV19,TRBD1,TRBJ1-5,.,TGTGCCAGTAGTCCTTTACGAACAGGGGGGTGGGGTAGCAATCAGCCCCAGCATTTT,CASSPLRTGGWGSNQPQHF
TRBV19,TRBD2,TRBJ2-1,.,TGTGCCAGTAGTATAGATAAGCTAGCGGGAAAAGAGCAGTTCTTC,CASSIDKLAGKEQFF
TRBV7-3,TRBD2,TRBJ2-3,.,TGTGCCAGCAGCCCAAAGCGGGACACAGATACGCAGTATTTT,CASSPKRDTDTQYF
TRBV7-6,TRBD1,TRBJ1-2,few,TGTGCCAGCAGCTTTACGACAGGGGAGGGTGGCTACACCTTC,CASSFTTGEGGYTF
TRBV18,.,TRBJ2-7,.,TGTGCCAGCTCAGCTGGGGGCCAGGGGTTCGACGAGCAGTACTTC,CASSAGGQGFDEQYF
TRBV28,.,TRBJ1-6,few,TGTGCCAGCACCACGGGGTCCCGGTCACCCCTCCACTTT,CASTTGSRSPLHF
TRBV29-1,TRBD1,TRBJ2-1,.,TGCAGCGTTGAAGATCCGGACAGGTCTTCCTACAATGAGCAGTTCTTC,CSVEDPDRSSYNEQFF
TRBV6-5,TRBD1,TRBJ2-7,.,TGTGCCAGCAGCTCATACCGGACAGGGGGGTACGAGCAGTACTTC,CASSSYRTGGYEQYF
TRBV14,.,TRBJ2-7,.,TGTGCCAGCAGCCTCTTATACGAGCAGTACTTC,CASSLLYEQYF
TRBV6-6,.,TRBJ1-5,.,TGTGCCAGCAGTTACAGGAGGGGCAATCAGCCCCAGCATTTT,CASSYRRGNQPQHF
TRBV28,TRBD1,TRBJ2-5,.,TGTGCCAGCAGTTTAGTACAGGGGAACCAAGAGACCCAGTACTTC,CASSLVQGNQETQYF
TRBV7-2,TRBD2,TRBJ2-5,few,TGTGCCAGCAGCTTCCGACCTGGACTAGCGGCACAAGAGACCCAGTACTTC,CASSFRPGLAAQETQYF
TRBV4-3,.,TRBJ1-5,few,TGCGCCAGCAGCCAAGAATGGAGTCAGCCCCAGCATTTT,CASSQEWSQPQHF
TRBV11-2,TRBD1,TRBJ1-3,once,TGTGCCAGCAGCCCTTCTCAGGGGGCAATACCTGGAAACACCATATATTTT,CASSPSQGAIPGNTIYF